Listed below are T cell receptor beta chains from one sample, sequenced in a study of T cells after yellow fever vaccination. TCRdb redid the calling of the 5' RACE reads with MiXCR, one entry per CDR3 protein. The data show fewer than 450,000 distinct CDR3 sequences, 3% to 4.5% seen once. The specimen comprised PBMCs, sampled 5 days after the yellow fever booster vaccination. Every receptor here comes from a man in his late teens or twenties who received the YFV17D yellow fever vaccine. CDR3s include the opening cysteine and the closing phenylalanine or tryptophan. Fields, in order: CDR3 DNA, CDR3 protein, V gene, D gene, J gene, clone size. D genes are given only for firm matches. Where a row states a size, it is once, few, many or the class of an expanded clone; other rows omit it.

DNA: TGTGCCAGCAGCCACGTCGGACTAGCGGGGGGGTTGGAGCAGTACTTC
CDR3: CASSHVGLAGGLEQYF
V: TRBV11-2
D: TRBD2
J: TRBJ2-7
size: many

DNA: TGCGCCAGCAGCTTGGCCCCAGAACAATCATACGAGCAGTACTTC
CDR3: CASSLAPEQSYEQYF
V: TRBV5-1
D: .
J: TRBJ2-7
size: few

DNA: TGTGCCAGCAGCTTAGCGGGGCTACTCCCCGGGGAGCTGTTTTTT
CDR3: CASSLAGLLPGELFF
V: TRBV7-2
D: .
J: TRBJ2-2
size: once

DNA: TGTGCCAGCACCCTCAGGGGCGGCCAGCCCCAGCATTTT
CDR3: CASTLRGGQPQHF
V: TRBV6-2/TRBV6-3
D: .
J: TRBJ1-5
size: .

DNA: TGCAGTGTCGGGTCGTACTACGAGCAGTACTTC
CDR3: CSVGSYYEQYF
V: TRBV20-1
D: .
J: TRBJ2-7
size: .

DNA: TGTGCTAGCAGCTTTACTAGTTTCTCAGATACGCAGTATTTT
CDR3: CASSFTSFSDTQYF
V: TRBV7-7
D: .
J: TRBJ2-3
size: .

DNA: TGCGCCAGCAGCTTGGTTACGGGGGTGGAGACCCAGTACTTC
CDR3: CASSLVTGVETQYF
V: TRBV5-1
D: .
J: TRBJ2-5
size: many

DNA: TGTGCCAGCAGTACGAGCGGGGTTAGCACAGATACGCAGTATTTT
CDR3: CASSTSGVSTDTQYF
V: TRBV5-5
D: TRBD2
J: TRBJ2-3
size: .

DNA: TGTGCCAGCAGCCTAGCAAATTGGCAGCCCCAGCATTTT
CDR3: CASSLANWQPQHF
V: TRBV7-6
D: .
J: TRBJ1-5
size: few

DNA: TGTGCCAGCAGCTTAAGGAGGTCGCCAGATACGCAGTATTTT
CDR3: CASSLRRSPDTQYF
V: TRBV7-2
D: .
J: TRBJ2-3
size: many

DNA: TGTGCCACCAGCAGAGAGTCGGGGGGGACCCACGAGCAGTACTTC
CDR3: CATSRESGGTHEQYF
V: TRBV15
D: TRBD2
J: TRBJ2-7
size: many

DNA: TGCGCCAGCAGCTTCGGACTAGCGGACCAAGAGACCCAGTACTTC
CDR3: CASSFGLADQETQYF
V: TRBV5-1
D: TRBD2
J: TRBJ2-5
size: .

DNA: TGTGCCAGTAGTCCTCCGGGACAGTTAAGAGTCGGGGAGCTGTTTTTT
CDR3: CASSPPGQLRVGELFF
V: TRBV19
D: TRBD1
J: TRBJ2-2
size: .

DNA: TGCGCCAGCAGCTTGGAAGGGACAGGGGCTGGAAACACCATATATTTT
CDR3: CASSLEGTGAGNTIYF
V: TRBV5-1
D: TRBD1
J: TRBJ1-3
size: many

DNA: TGTGCCACCAGCAGAGGGGCAGGGGGCCGAAATCAGCCCCAGCATTTT
CDR3: CATSRGAGGRNQPQHF
V: TRBV15
D: TRBD1
J: TRBJ1-5
size: few

DNA: TGTGCCAGCAGCGCCGGACTAGCGGGGATCAATGAGCAGTTCTTC
CDR3: CASSAGLAGINEQFF
V: TRBV7-9
D: TRBD2
J: TRBJ2-1
size: few

DNA: TGTGCCATCAGTGAGTCGACAGGGAGGGAGACCCAGTACTTC
CDR3: CAISESTGRETQYF
V: TRBV10-3
D: .
J: TRBJ2-5
size: few

DNA: TGTGCCAGCAGCCGACTACAGGGGGCGATTTTGGCCCTCCACTTT
CDR3: CASSRLQGAILALHF
V: TRBV11-2
D: TRBD1
J: TRBJ1-6
size: few

DNA: TGCGCCAGCAGCCAAGACGGCTCCCGATCATCAAGCGAGCAGTTCTTC
CDR3: CASSQDGSRSSSEQFF
V: TRBV4-1
D: .
J: TRBJ2-1
size: .

DNA: TGTGCCAGCAGCGCAGGGGGAGGGGCTTTTGATACGCAGTATTTT
CDR3: CASSAGGGAFDTQYF
V: TRBV7-2
D: .
J: TRBJ2-3
size: many

DNA: TGTGCCAGCAGTCTATTGGGACAGTCCAACTATGGCTACACCTTC
CDR3: CASSLLGQSNYGYTF
V: TRBV12-3/TRBV12-4
D: TRBD1
J: TRBJ1-2
size: once

DNA: TGCGCCAGCAGCCCGTTTGGACAGGGAAACTATGGCTACACCTTC
CDR3: CASSPFGQGNYGYTF
V: TRBV5-1
D: TRBD1
J: TRBJ1-2
size: many

DNA: TGTGCCAGCAGTGAAGTTAATCAGATAATCTATGGCTACACCTTC
CDR3: CASSEVNQIIYGYTF
V: TRBV2
D: .
J: TRBJ1-2
size: .

DNA: TGTGCCAGCAGCTTAGCCTACAGAGAGCAGTACTTC
CDR3: CASSLAYREQYF
V: TRBV7-6
D: .
J: TRBJ2-7
size: few

DNA: TGCGCCAGCAGCTATGGCGGGGGGGACACAGATACGCAGTATTTT
CDR3: CASSYGGGDTDTQYF
V: TRBV5-1
D: TRBD2
J: TRBJ2-3
size: many

DNA: TGCGCCAGCAGCTTGAACTACAGACGCACAGATACGCAGTATTTT
CDR3: CASSLNYRRTDTQYF
V: TRBV5-1
D: .
J: TRBJ2-3
size: many

DNA: TGTGCCAGTAGGGACGGGACTAGCTACCCGTACTTC
CDR3: CASRDGTSYPYF
V: TRBV19
D: TRBD2
J: TRBJ2-7
size: .

DNA: TGTGCCAGCAGCGTAGGGTCAGGAGGTGAGCAGTTCTTC
CDR3: CASSVGSGGEQFF
V: TRBV9
D: .
J: TRBJ2-1
size: .

DNA: TGTGCCAGCAGACGGGGGGTTGAAGAGACCCAGTACTTC
CDR3: CASRRGVEETQYF
V: TRBV12-3/TRBV12-4
D: TRBD2
J: TRBJ2-5
size: few

DNA: TGTGCCGTAGGCGAAGGACAGGAGCATCAGCCCCAGCATTTT
CDR3: CAVGEGQEHQPQHF
V: TRBV12-3/TRBV12-4
D: TRBD1
J: TRBJ1-5
size: few